This T cell receptor (beta chain) was documented in a study of cytomegalovirus exposure and HLA in healthy donors. The CDR3 totals 13 residues. V trimming: 6 bases; J trimming: 0 bases; junction bases outside the gene matches: 1. Germline CDR1 reads MNHEY; CDR2 reads SMNVEV (reference sequence). The PCR had 60 Vbeta and 13 Jbeta primers. The method was immunoSEQ multiplex PCR; TCRdb's version includes in-frame clones alone and lacks a portion of them. The data show about 91,000 clones, over 75% seen once. The rearrangement joins TRBV27 to TRBJ2-7, with 8 bases that match TRBD1. Sequenced input: PBMCs. This clonotype originated in a male donor in good health and CMV-seropositive. The CDR3: CASSTGGSYEQYF. The CDR3 DNA reads TGTGCCAGCAGCACAGGGGGCTCCTACGAGCAGTACTTC.